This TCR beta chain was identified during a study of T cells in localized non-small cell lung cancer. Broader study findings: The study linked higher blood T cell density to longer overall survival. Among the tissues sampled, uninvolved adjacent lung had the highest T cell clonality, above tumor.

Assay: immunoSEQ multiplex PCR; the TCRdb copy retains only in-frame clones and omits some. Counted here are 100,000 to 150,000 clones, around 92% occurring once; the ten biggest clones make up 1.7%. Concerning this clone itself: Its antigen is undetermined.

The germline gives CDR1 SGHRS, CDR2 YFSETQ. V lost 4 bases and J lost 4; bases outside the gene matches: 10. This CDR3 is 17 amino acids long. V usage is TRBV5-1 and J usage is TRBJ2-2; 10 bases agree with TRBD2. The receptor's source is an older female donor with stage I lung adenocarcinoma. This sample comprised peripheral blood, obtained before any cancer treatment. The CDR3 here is CASSAMTSGRITGELFF. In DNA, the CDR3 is TGCGCCAGCAGCGCGATGACTAGCGGGCGTATCACCGGGGAGCTGTTTTTT. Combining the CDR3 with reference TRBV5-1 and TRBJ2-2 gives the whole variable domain KAGVTQTPRYLIKTRGQQVTLSCSPISGHRSVSWYQQTPGQGLQFLFEYFSETQRNKGNFPGRFSGRQFSNSRSEMNVSTLELGDSALYLCASSAMTSGRITGELFFGEGSRLTVL.